These T cell receptor beta chains were read from a single sample in a study of read filtering for tumor transcriptome and immune sequencing. TCRdb processed the reads anew with MiXCR; each CDR3 protein has one entry. The data show tens of thousands of distinct CDR3 sequences, with roughly 18% seen just once and 15% held by the top ten. Source material: a population of CD138-negative cells sorted from bone marrow. The source is a donor older than 35 with multiple myeloma. CDR3s include the opening cysteine and the closing phenylalanine or tryptophan. The order of the fields is clone size, D gene, J gene, V gene, CDR3 DNA, CDR3 protein. The D gene is left open where the match is weak. A row's size may be missing; if present it is once, few, many or a size class.

>many|TRBD2|TRBJ2-2|TRBV11-3
TGTGCCAGCAGCAAAACGGGCGGGAGAGGGGACACCGGGGAGCTGTTTTTT
CASSKTGGRGDTGELFF
>few|.|TRBJ2-2|TRBV7-2
TGTGCCAGCAGCTCGGGTCGATTGGGGAACACCGGGGAGCTGTTTTTT
CASSSGRLGNTGELFF
>.|.|TRBJ2-5|TRBV2
TGTGCCAGCAGTGGGACTTCACGAACCCAGTACTTC
CASSGTSRTQYF
>few|TRBD2|TRBJ2-5|TRBV18
TGTGCCAGCTCGTCTCGACTAGCGGACTTACAAGAGACCCAGTACTTC
CASSSRLADLQETQYF
>.|.|TRBJ2-2|TRBV7-2
TGTGCCAGCCCCCCCCCCGAGGAGCTGTTTTTT
CASPPPEELFF
>many|.|TRBJ1-2|TRBV3-1
TGTGCCAGCAGCCATTCTTATGGCTACACCTTC
CASSHSYGYTF
>.|.|TRBJ1-5|TRBV2
TGTGCCAGCAACCTTTGGACAGAAGGTCAGCCCCAGCATTTT
CASNLWTEGQPQHF
>many|.|TRBJ1-1|TRBV30
TGTGCCTGGAGTGGAGGTCACGAAGCTTTCTTT
CAWSGGHEAFF
>many|TRBD1|TRBJ1-1|TRBV29-1
TGCAGCGGAACCTCCGGGACAGGGGGCACTGAAGCTTTCTTT
CSGTSGTGGTEAFF
>many|.|TRBJ2-5|TRBV11-3
TGTGCCAGCAGCTCCGGGACAATGGGCCAAGAGACCCAGTACTTC
CASSSGTMGQETQYF
>many|.|TRBJ2-1|TRBV9
TGTGCCAGCAGCGTTCAGGTTAGCTCCTACAATGAGCAGTTCTTC
CASSVQVSSYNEQFF